The 20 T cell receptor beta chains below come from one sample, sequenced in a study of beta chain features in type 1 diabetes. The study's findings and limits: In every one of the four CD4+ subsets, TCRB CDR3s were moderately but significantly shorter in Type 1 diabetes patients.

The whole isolated RNA underwent reverse transcription, so sequencing captured expressed TCRB transcripts. Sequenced by immunoSEQ multiplex PCR; TCRdb stores in-frame clones only, minus some. Among 600,000 to 750,000 clones listed, 12% were seen once. Their cognate antigens are unknown. Input material: naive CD4+ T cells from blood. These receptors all stem from a man younger than 40 with type 1 diabetes.

This clone was seen more than once but under ten times. The chain links TRBV25-1 to TRBJ1-2, with D possibly being TRBD1 (5 bases). From germline, CDR1 is MGHDK and CDR2 SYGVNS. Trimming took off 6 bases at V and 2 bases at J, with 13 bases between the two ends. The CDR3 length is 14 residues. The CDR3 protein is CASREPGTNYGYTF. CDR3 nucleotides: TGTGCCAGCAGGGAACCCGGGACGAACTATGGCTACACCTTC.

This clone was counted a few times. The chain joins TRBV5-6 to TRBJ2-7, with D perhaps given as TRBD1 or TRBD2 (6 bases each). V lost 2 bases, J lost 5 bases, and 14 bases lay in between. Germline V gene sequence: CDR1 SGHDT, CDR2 YYEEEE. The CDR3 has 14 residues. In DNA, the CDR3 is TGTGCCAGCAGCTTTAGGGGGGCGATGAACGAGCAGTACTTC. Protein sequence: CASSFRGAMNEQYF.

Only a few counts were recorded for this clone. The V call is TRBV7-2, the J call TRBJ1-6; possible D gene TRBD1, 5 bases. This CDR3 is 16 amino acids long. V gave up 2 bases and J gave up 7 bases, with 15 bases separating them. Germline CDR1 reads SGHTA; CDR2 reads FQGNSA. CDR3 loop: CASSLMAQGNNSPLHF. CDR3 sequence (DNA): TGTGCCAGCAGCTTAATGGCGCAGGGAAACAATTCACCCCTCCACTTT.

This clone was counted a few times. The chain links TRBV7-9 to TRBJ2-1; TRBD1 matches at 7 bases. Trimming removed 2 bases from V and 0 bases from J; junction bases left unmatched: 7. This CDR3 region has 17 residues. Germline CDR1 SEHNR, CDR2 FQNEAQ (reference sequence). In nucleotides, the CDR3 is TGTGCCAGCAGCTTAAGACAGGGAGAGGGCTCCTACAATGAGCAGTTCTTC. It is translated as CASSLRQGEGSYNEQFF.

The J gene is TRBJ2-2, the V gene TRBV27, with D maybe TRBD1 (5 bases). The CDR3 runs 14 residues. V was shortened by 2 bases and J by 4 bases, with 8 bases between the two germline ends. Germline V gene data show CDR1 as MNHEY and CDR2 as SMNVEV (reference sequence). CDR3 protein: CASSLQGGTGELFF. The CDR3 DNA is TGTGCCAGCAGTTTACAGGGCGGCACCGGGGAGCTGTTTTTT.

In this sample, this clone turned up a few times. The chain links TRBV28 to TRBJ1-2; D perhaps matches TRBD1 (6 bases). Germline V CDR1 and CDR2: MDHEN, SYDVKM. This CDR3 is 14 amino acids long. V was clipped by 5 bases and J by 4 bases, with 14 bases between them. Written as DNA, the CDR3 is TGTGCCAGCAGTACGGGGGCGAGGCCCTATGGCTACACCTTC. It codes for CASSTGARPYGYTF.

This clone was seen only a few times. The V gene is TRBV9, the J gene TRBJ1-4; possibly TRBD1 for D (5 bases). This CDR3 has 18 residues. CDR1 is SGDLS, CDR2 YYNGEE, per germline. V was shortened by 0 bases and J by 8 bases, with 23 bases between the two germline ends. The CDR3 DNA reads as TGTGCCAGCAGCGTAGCAGAGGGGAGTAGCTCGTCCGGGGAAAAACTGTTTTTT. It codes for CASSVAEGSSSSGEKLFF.

CDR3 sequence (DNA): TGTGCCAGCAGTTTTTGGACGGAGAAAAATGAGCAGTTCTTC. Its translation is CASSFWTEKNEQFF. The rearrangement joins TRBV7-2 to TRBJ2-1; D is unclear. Germline V gene lookup returns CDR1 SGHTA and CDR2 FQGNSA. This CDR3 contains 14 residues. Trimming left V 6 bases short and J 7 bases short, with 16 bases between.

The CDR3 DNA is TGTGCCTGGAGTTTCGGACCCACAGATACGCAGTATTTT. Translation gives CAWSFGPTDTQYF. V usage is TRBV30 and J usage is TRBJ2-3; D ambiguous. The CDR3 has 13 residues. Looked up from germline, CDR1 is GTSNPN and CDR2 is SVGIG (reference sequence). V shed 2 bases and J shed 2 bases, with 8 bases lying between them.

The CDR3 region has the DNA TGCGCCAGCAGCTTTAGGACGGACAGCCGTCCCTGGGAGGAGACCCAGTACTTC. Encoded protein: CASSFRTDSRPWEETQYF. The rearrangement links TRBV5-1 to TRBJ2-5, with D perhaps TRBD1 (6 bases). Between the trimmed V and J ends, which lost 2 bases and 5 bases, there was a span of 25 bases. Germline loops: CDR1 SGHRS, CDR2 YFSETQ. The CDR3 has 18 amino acids.

The chain carries TRBV7-8 and TRBJ2-7; no reliable D call. This CDR3 is built from 15 residues. Trimming stripped 5 bases from V and 0 bases from J, with 14 bases between. The germline gives CDR1 SGHVS, CDR2 FQNEAQ. CDR3 protein: CASSPMTMSSYEQYF. DNA of the CDR3: TGTGCCAGCAGCCCAATGACCATGAGCTCCTACGAGCAGTACTTC.

This clone was seen a handful of times. The V and J genes are TRBV14 and TRBJ2-7; D not certain. The germline gives CDR1 SGHDN, CDR2 FVKESK. The CDR3 spans 14 residues. V lost 1 base, J lost 0 bases, and 7 bases lay in between. The DNA of the CDR3 is TGTGCCAGCAGCCAAGGATTAACCTCCTACGAGCAGTACTTC. This encodes CASSQGLTSYEQYF.

The chain is built from TRBV29-1 and TRBJ1-1; 7 bases are shared with TRBD1. The V gene end was trimmed by 5 bases and the J gene end by 2 bases; junction bases not matched to a gene: 5. The CDR3 is 13 amino acids. CDR1 SQVTM and CDR2 ANQGSEA come from the germline V gene. The CDR3 nucleotides read TGCAGCGTTAAACAGGGGATTAACACTGAAGCTTTCTTT. Its translation: CSVKQGINTEAFF.

This clone was seen only a few times. The sample holds other DNA sequences that translate to the same CDR3. J is TRBJ2-7 and V is TRBV18; D is possibly TRBD1 or TRBD2 (5 bases each). Looked up from germline, CDR1 is KGHSH and CDR2 is LQKENI. The CDR3 extends over 13 amino acids. V shed 3 bases and J shed 1 base, with 7 bases lying between them. The CDR3 sequence: CASSPGTSYEQYF. The CDR3 DNA sequence: TGTGCCAGCTCACCGGGGACGTCCTACGAGCAGTACTTC.

This clone appeared a few times. V usage is TRBV9 and J usage is TRBJ2-4; D assignment may be TRBD1 or TRBD2 (7 bases each). The CDR3 is 14 amino acids. Germline loops: CDR1 SGDLS, CDR2 YYNGEE. V was cut by 4 bases and J by 6 bases, with 14 bases left in between. CDR3 DNA sequence: TGTGCCAGCAGCCCAGGGGGGGCCCGAAACATTCAGTACTTC. Amino acids: CASSPGGARNIQYF.

This clone showed up just a few times. The chain links TRBV30 to TRBJ2-2; TRBD1 matches 8 bases. The junction had 5 bases not matched to a gene; V was cut back by 1 base and J by 4 bases. The CDR3 has 15 residues. Germline CDR1 is GTSNPN and CDR2 is SVGIG (reference sequence). CDR3 DNA: TGTGCCTGGAGTGCGGCCGGGACAGGCACCGGGGAGCTGTTTTTT. Its translation is CAWSAAGTGTGELFF. Together with reference TRBV30 and TRBJ2-2, the CDR3 gives the full variable domain: SQTIHQWPATLVQPVGSPLSLECTVEGTSNPNLYWYRQAAGRGLQLLFYSVGIGQISSEVPQNLSASRPQDRQFILSSKKLLLSDSGFYLCAWSAAGTGTGELFFGEGSRLTVL.

The V gene is TRBV7-2, the J gene TRBJ2-3; 10 positions match TRBD2. The CDR3 covers 13 residues. With V trimmed by 7 bases and J by 5 bases, 3 bases remained unmatched. Germline V gives CDR1 SGHTA, CDR2 FQGNSA. The CDR3 loop reads CASNPSGGDTQYF. Written as DNA, the CDR3 is TGTGCCAGCAATCCTAGCGGGGGAGATACGCAGTATTTT.

The chain links TRBV19 to TRBJ1-1; D not resolved. V lost 6 bases to trimming and J lost 0 bases, with 11 bases between them. CDR1 is LNHDA, CDR2 SQIVND, per germline (reference sequence). The CDR3 sequence is 14 residues long. The CDR3 DNA is TGTGCCAGTAGAAGGCAGCGAATGAACACTGAAGCTTTCTTT. Its translation: CASRRQRMNTEAFF.

The table lists this clone with a few counts. Other DNA sequences of this sample code for an identical CDR3. This sequence joins TRBV29-1 and TRBJ1-1; no firm D call. Germline lookup yields CDR1 SQVTM and CDR2 ANQGSEA. Trimming shortened V by 1 base and J by 0 bases, and 6 bases separated the two germline ends. The CDR3 is 13 amino acids. The CDR3 bases are TGCAGCGTTGAAGGCGATATGAACACTGAAGCTTTCTTT. As protein: CSVEGDMNTEAFF.

The chain employs TRBV7-2 and TRBJ1-2, with 10 bases that match TRBD1. This CDR3 region has 14 residues. V lost 3 bases, J lost 4 bases, and 2 bases stayed unmatched. Germline loops: CDR1 SGHTA, CDR2 FQGNSA. This CDR3 is CASSFDRGLYGYTF. The DNA for the CDR3 is TGTGCCAGCAGCTTTGACAGGGGGCTCTATGGCTACACCTTC.